These T cell receptor beta chains were read from a single sample in a study of OX40 agonist ivuxolimab in advanced cancers. TCRdb's copy holds only in-frame clones and misses some; the assay was immunoSEQ multiplex PCR. Found here are about 46,000 clones, 88% of them singletons; the top ten hold about three fifths. Material: CD4+ or CD8+ T cells sorted from blood, obtained in a trial of the OX40 agonist ivuxolimab. These TCRs come from an adult with an advanced solid tumor such as melanoma, head and neck, liver or kidney cancer. Each CDR3 is given with its conserved first and last residue. The D gene is left open where the match is weak. Clone sizes are given selectively: once, few, many, or a class where the clone is expanded.

cdr3_nt cdr3_aa cdr3_length clone_size j_call d_call v_call
TGTGCCAGCAGTTACTCAGGGGGACAGGGGACAGATACGCAGTATTTT CASSYSGGQGTDTQYF 16 once TRBJ2-3 TRBD1 TRBV6-5
TGTGCCAGCAGAGTGGGGGGCTACGAGCAGTACTTC CASRVGGYEQYF 12 - TRBJ2-7 - TRBV7-2
TGTGCCAGCAGTTTAGTAGGTGGAAACACCATATATTTT CASSLVGGNTIYF 13 - TRBJ1-3 - TRBV28
TGTGCCAGCAGCTTGGGGGGGACAGCACAAGAGACCCAGTACTTC CASSLGGTAQETQYF 15 - TRBJ2-5 - TRBV7-6
TGTGCCAGCAGCAAAGGTAAGCCGGGACTAGCGGGAGAGACCCAGTACTTC CASSKGKPGLAGETQYF 17 - TRBJ2-5 - TRBV21-1
TGTGCCAGCAGTTTGAATACTGAAGCTTTCTTT CASSLNTEAFF 11 - TRBJ1-1 - TRBV25-1
TGTGCCAGCAGTAACCAGGACAGTTACACTGAAGCTTTCTTT CASSNQDSYTEAFF 14 - TRBJ1-1 - TRBV6-5
TGCGCCAGCAGCCAAGGGACTAGCGGAGGCACAGATACGCAGTATTTT CASSQGTSGGTDTQYF 16 - TRBJ2-3 TRBD2 TRBV4-3
TGTGCCAGCAGCCAAGATTGGACGGGCGGGGGGCAAGAGACCCAGTACTTC CASSQDWTGGGQETQYF 17 - TRBJ2-5 TRBD2 TRBV4-2
TGCAGCGTTATATACGAGATCACTGAAGCTTTCTTT CSVIYEITEAFF 12 - TRBJ1-1 - TRBV29-1
TGTGCCTGGAGTCCATACGGGGAGACCCAGTACTTC CAWSPYGETQYF 12 - TRBJ2-5 - TRBV30
TGTGCCAGTAGTATAGTAGCGGGCGGCAGGGGCGATGAATATGGCTACACCTTC CASSIVAGGRGDEYGYTF 18 - TRBJ1-2 - TRBV19
TGTGCCAGCAGTCTCCTGGGCGGAGGCTCTGGAAACACCATATATTTT CASSLLGGGSGNTIYF 16 - TRBJ1-3 - TRBV28
TGCGCCAGCAGCCCGGGACAGGGACACTATGGCTACACCTTC CASSPGQGHYGYTF 14 - TRBJ1-2 TRBD1 TRBV4-1
TGTGCCAGCAGTCCTCAGACTAGCCGGCGCGATGAGCAGTTCTTC CASSPQTSRRDEQFF 15 - TRBJ2-1 TRBD2 TRBV2
TGTGCCAGCAGTTTGGGACTAGCGGGGGACGAGCAGTACTTC CASSLGLAGDEQYF 14 - TRBJ2-7 TRBD2 TRBV6-5
TGTGCCAGCAGTTCGGAGTACAGGGGGCTATACGAGCAGTACTTC CASSSEYRGLYEQYF 15 - TRBJ2-7 TRBD1 TRBV6-5
TGTGCCAGCAGAGGACTAGCGGGGGGTCACGAGCAGTACTTC CASRGLAGGHEQYF 14 - TRBJ2-7 TRBD2 TRBV2
TGTGCCAGCAGACAGGGTGGGGGGCCAAGCACAGATACGCAGTATTTT CASRQGGGPSTDTQYF 16 - TRBJ2-3 - TRBV7-2
TGTGCCAGCAGCGCCCCAAGGAGGAGGGAAACCCCTAGCACAGATACGCAGTATTTT CASSAPRRRETPSTDTQYF 19 - TRBJ2-3 - TRBV9
TGTGCCAGCAGCTTAACCGTATCTACTGAAGCTTTCTTT CASSLTVSTEAFF 13 - TRBJ1-1 - TRBV11-2
TGCAGCGTTATGGCAGGGGGCTGGCCTAACTATGGCTACACCTTC CSVMAGGWPNYGYTF 15 - TRBJ1-2 TRBD1 TRBV29-1
TGTGCCAGCAGTTATGTCTGGGGGCCTAATTCACCCCTCCACTTT CASSYVWGPNSPLHF 15 few TRBJ1-6 - TRBV6-5
TGCGCCAGCAGCTTGTCCGGGGCCTCCACTGAAGCTTTCTTT CASSLSGASTEAFF 14 - TRBJ1-1 - TRBV5-1
TGTGCCGTGCAGGCAGGGCGCTCCTACAATGAGCAGTTCTTC CAVQAGRSYNEQFF 14 - TRBJ2-1 - TRBV6-1
TGTGCCAGCAGCGTAGCTGGGCCCAACTATGGCTACACCTTC CASSVAGPNYGYTF 14 - TRBJ1-2 - TRBV9
TGTGCCAGCAGTTACGAAAGCAATCAGCCCCAGCATTTT CASSYESNQPQHF 13 - TRBJ1-5 - TRBV6-5
TGCGCCAGCAGTGACACACCGAAAGAGACCCAGTACTTC CASSDTPKETQYF 13 - TRBJ2-5 - TRBV10-1
TGCGCCAGCAGTAGGGCGGCTAACTATGGCTACACCTTC CASSRAANYGYTF 13 few TRBJ1-2 - TRBV4-1
TGCGCCAGCAGCCAAGATCCCCGTGGTGAGCAGTTCTTC CASSQDPRGEQFF 13 - TRBJ2-1 - TRBV4-1
TGTGCCAGCAGTGACACCGGGGGGTACAATGAGCAGTTCTTC CASSDTGGYNEQFF 14 - TRBJ2-1 TRBD2 TRBV6-1
TGCGCCAGCAGCTTGTCATCGGCGGGAATCACAGATACGCAGTATTTT CASSLSSAGITDTQYF 16 - TRBJ2-3 - TRBV5-1
TGTGCCAGCAGTTACTCGTTCAGAGCCTACGAGCAGTACTTC CASSYSFRAYEQYF 14 - TRBJ2-7 - TRBV6-6
TGTGCCAGCAGAGAAGACATGGGACAGAACTATGGCTACACCTTC CASREDMGQNYGYTF 15 - TRBJ1-2 TRBD1 TRBV2